The clone carrying this T cell receptor beta chain has a handful of counts. Its antigen is currently unknown. The J segment lost 4 bases and the V segment lost 1 base, leaving 3 bases of the junction unmatched. Per the germline V gene, CDR1 is SEHNR and CDR2 is FQNEAQ (reference sequence). CDR3 size: 14 residues. Profiled with immunoSEQ multiplex PCR; TCRdb holds only in-frame clones, not every one. The table records fewer than 200,000 clones, 70% to 90% of them present only once. This specimen comes from a study of T cell responses to AZD1222 COVID-19 vaccine. Overall study findings and caveats: Regions 160-218 and 743-854 dominated among vaccine-associated CD4 TCRs spanning spike. Only a handful of AZD1222 recipients tested seropositive at baseline.

The sequence came from an adult who received the MenACWY meningococcal vaccine as a control. Sequenced here: peripheral blood, sampled 28 days after the second dose of the MenACWY control vaccine. The V gene is TRBV7-9, the J gene TRBJ2-7, with 8 bases fitting TRBD2. CDR3 loop: CASSLGREGYEQYF. The CDR3 DNA sequence: TGTGCCAGCAGCTTAGGCCGGGAGGGGTACGAGCAGTACTTC.